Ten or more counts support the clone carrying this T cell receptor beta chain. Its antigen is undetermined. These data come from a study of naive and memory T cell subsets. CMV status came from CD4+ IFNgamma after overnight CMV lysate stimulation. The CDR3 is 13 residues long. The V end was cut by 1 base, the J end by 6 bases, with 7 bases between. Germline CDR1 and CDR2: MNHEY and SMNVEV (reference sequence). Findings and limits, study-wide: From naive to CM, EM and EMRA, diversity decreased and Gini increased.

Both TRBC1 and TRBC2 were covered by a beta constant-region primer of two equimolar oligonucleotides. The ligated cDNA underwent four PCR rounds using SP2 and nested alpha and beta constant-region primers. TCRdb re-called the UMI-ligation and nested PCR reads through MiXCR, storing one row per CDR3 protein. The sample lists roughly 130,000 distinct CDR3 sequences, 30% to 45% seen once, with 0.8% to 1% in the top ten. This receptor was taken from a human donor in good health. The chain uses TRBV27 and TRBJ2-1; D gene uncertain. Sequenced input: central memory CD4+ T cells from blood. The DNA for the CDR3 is TGTGCCAGCAGTTTATATGGCGCCAATGAGCAGTTCTTC. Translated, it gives CASSLYGANEQFF.